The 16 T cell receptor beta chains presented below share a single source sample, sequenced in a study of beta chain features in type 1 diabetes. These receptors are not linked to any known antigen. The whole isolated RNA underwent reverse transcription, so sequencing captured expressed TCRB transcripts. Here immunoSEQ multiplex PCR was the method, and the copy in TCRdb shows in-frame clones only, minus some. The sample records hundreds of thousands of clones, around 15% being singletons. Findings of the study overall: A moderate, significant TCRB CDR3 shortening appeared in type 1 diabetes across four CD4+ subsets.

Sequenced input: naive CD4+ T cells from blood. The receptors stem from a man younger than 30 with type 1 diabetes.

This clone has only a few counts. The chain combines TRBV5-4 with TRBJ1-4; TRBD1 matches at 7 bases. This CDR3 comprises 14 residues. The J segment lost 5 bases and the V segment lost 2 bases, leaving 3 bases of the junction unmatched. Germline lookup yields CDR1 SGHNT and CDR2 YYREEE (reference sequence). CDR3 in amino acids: CASSLGTANEKLFF. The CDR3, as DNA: TGTGCCAGCAGCTTAGGGACAGCGAATGAAAAACTGTTTTTT.

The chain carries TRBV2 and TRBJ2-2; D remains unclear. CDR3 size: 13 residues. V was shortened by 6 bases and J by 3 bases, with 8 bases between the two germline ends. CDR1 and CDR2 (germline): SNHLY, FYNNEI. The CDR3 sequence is CASRVQDTGELFF. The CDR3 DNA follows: TGTGCCAGCAGGGTCCAGGACACCGGGGAGCTGTTTTTT.

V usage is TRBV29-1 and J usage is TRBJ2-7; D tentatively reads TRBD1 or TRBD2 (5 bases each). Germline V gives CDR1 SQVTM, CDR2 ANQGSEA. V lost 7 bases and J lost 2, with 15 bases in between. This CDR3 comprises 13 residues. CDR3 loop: CSARGAIPYEQYF. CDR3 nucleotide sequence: TGCAGCGCCCGAGGGGCCATACCCTACGAGCAGTACTTC.

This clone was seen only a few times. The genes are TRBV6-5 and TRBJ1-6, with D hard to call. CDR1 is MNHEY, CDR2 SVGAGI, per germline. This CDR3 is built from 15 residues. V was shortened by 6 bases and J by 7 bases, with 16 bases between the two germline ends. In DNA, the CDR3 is TGTGCCAGCAGCCCCGGGTTCGAAGGAAATTCACCCCTCCACTTT. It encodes CASSPGFEGNSPLHF.

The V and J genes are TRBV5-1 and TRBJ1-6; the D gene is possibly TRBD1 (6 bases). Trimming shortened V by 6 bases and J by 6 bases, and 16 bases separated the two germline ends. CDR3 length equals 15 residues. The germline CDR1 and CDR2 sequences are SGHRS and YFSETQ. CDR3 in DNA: TGCGCCAGCACGGACAGCCTAAGTCTTAATTCACCCCTCCACTTT. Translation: CASTDSLSLNSPLHF.

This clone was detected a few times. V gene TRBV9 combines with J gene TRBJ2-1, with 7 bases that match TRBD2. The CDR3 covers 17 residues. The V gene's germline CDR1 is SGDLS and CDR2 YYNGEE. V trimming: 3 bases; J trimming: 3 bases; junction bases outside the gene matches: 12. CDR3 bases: TGTGCCAGCAGCGCCGAAGGCCGGGACTACTTCTACAATGAGCAGTTCTTC. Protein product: CASSAEGRDYFYNEQFF.

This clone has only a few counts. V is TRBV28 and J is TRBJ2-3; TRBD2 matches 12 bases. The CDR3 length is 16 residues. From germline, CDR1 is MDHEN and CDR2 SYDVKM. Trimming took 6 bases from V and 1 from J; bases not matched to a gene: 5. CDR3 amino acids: CASSSLAGGGTDTQYF. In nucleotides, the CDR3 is TGTGCCAGCAGCTCACTAGCGGGGGGTGGCACAGATACGCAGTATTTT.

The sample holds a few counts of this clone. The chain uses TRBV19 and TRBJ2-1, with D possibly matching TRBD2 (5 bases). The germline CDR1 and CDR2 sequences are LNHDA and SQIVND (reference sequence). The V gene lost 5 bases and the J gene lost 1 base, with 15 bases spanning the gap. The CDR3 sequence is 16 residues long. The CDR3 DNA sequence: TGTGCCAGTAGTGTCCCCCGGGATGGGTCCTACAATGAGCAGTTCTTC. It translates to CASSVPRDGSYNEQFF.

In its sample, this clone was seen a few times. CDR3 in amino acids: CASSQGDQETQYF. The CDR3 DNA sequence: TGTGCCAGCAGTCAGGGAGACCAAGAGACCCAGTACTTC. The J gene is TRBJ2-5, the V gene TRBV28; the D gene could be TRBD1 or TRBD2 (5 bases each). Germline V gives CDR1 MDHEN, CDR2 SYDVKM. With 5 bases removed from V and 0 bases from J, the gap between germline ends came to 7 bases. The CDR3 totals 13 residues. Filled out from reference TRBV28 and TRBJ2-5, the complete variable domain reads DVKVTQSSRYLVKRTGEKVFLECVQDMDHENMFWYRQDPGLGLRLIYFSYDVKMKEKGDIPEGYSVSREKKERFSLILESASTNQTSMYLCASSQGDQETQYFGPGTRLLVL.

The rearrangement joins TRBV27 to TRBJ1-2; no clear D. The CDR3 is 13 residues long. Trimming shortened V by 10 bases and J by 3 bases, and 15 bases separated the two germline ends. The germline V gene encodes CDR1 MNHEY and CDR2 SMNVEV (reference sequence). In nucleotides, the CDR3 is TGTGCCACCTGGGCGGCTGGTGACTATGGCTACACCTTC. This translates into CATWAAGDYGYTF.

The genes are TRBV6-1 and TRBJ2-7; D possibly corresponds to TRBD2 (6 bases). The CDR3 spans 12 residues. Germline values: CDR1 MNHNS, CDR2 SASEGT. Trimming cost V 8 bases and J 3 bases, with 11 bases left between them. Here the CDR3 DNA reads TGTGCCAGCGGTCGGCGGGACTACGAGCAGTACTTC. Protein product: CASGRRDYEQYF.

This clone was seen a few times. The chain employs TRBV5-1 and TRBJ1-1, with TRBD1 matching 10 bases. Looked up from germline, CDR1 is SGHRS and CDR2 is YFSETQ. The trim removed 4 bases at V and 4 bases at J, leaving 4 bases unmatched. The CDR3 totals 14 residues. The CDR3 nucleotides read TGCGCCAGCAGCGGAGACAGGGGGCCCACTGAAGCTTTCTTT. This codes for CASSGDRGPTEAFF.

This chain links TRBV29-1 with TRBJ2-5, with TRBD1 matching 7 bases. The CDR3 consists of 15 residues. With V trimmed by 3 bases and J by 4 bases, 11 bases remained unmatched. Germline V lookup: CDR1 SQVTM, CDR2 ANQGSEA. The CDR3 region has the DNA TGCAGCGTTGATAACCCCAGGGGGAGTGGAGAGACCCAGTACTTC. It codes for CSVDNPRGSGETQYF.

The CDR3 DNA reads as TGTGCCAGCAGTGCCCAGGGATCGGCGAACACTGAAGCTTTCTTT. Its translation is CASSAQGSANTEAFF. This chain uses TRBV2 with TRBJ1-1; D is possibly TRBD1 (5 bases). Germline V gene sequence: CDR1 SNHLY, CDR2 FYNNEI. The CDR3 contains 15 residues. V was cut by 4 bases and J by 1 base, with 13 bases left in between. Complete variable domain (other parts from reference TRBV2 and TRBJ1-1): EPEVTQTPSHQVTQMGQEVILRCVPISNHLYFYWYRQILGQKVEFLVSFYNNEISEKSEIFDDQFSVERPDGSNFTLKIRSTKLEDSAMYFCASSAQGSANTEAFFGQGTRLTVV.

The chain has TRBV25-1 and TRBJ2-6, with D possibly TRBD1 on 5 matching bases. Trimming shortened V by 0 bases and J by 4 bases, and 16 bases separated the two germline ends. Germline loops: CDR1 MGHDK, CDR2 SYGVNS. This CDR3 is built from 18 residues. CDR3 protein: CASSEYIGGAVGANVLTF. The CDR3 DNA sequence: TGTGCCAGCAGTGAATATATAGGTGGGGCGGTCGGGGCCAACGTCCTGACTTTC.

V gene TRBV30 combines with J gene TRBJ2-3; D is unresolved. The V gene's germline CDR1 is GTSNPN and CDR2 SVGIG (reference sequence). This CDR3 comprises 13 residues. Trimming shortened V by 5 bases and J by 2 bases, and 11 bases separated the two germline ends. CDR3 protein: CAWGILFTDTQYF. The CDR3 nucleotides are TGTGCCTGGGGGATCCTTTTCACAGATACGCAGTATTTT.